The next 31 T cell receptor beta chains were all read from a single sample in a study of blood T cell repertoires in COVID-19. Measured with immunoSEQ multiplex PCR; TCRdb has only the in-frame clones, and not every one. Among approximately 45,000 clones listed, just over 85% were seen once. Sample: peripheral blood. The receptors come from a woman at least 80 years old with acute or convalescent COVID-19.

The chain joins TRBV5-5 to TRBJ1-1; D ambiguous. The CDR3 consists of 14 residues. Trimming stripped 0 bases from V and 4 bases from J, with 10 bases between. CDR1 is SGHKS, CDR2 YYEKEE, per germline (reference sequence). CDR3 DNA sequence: TGTGCCAGCAGCTTGGTCGGTGGTGGCACTGAAGCTTTCTTT. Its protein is CASSLVGGGTEAFF.

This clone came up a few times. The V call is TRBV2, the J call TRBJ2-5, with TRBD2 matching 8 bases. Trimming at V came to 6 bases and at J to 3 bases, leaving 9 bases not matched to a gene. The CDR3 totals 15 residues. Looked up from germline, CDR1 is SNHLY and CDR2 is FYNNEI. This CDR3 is CASSRDGTREETQYF. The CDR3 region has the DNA TGTGCCAGCAGCCGGGACGGGACTAGAGAAGAGACCCAGTACTTC.

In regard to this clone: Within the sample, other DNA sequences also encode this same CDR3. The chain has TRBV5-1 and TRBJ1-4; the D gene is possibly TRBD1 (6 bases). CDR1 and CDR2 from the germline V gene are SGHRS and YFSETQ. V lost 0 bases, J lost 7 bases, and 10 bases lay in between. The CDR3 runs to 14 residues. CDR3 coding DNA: TGCGCCAGCAGCTTGGGGGGGCTCGGTGAAAAACTGTTTTTT. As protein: CASSLGGLGEKLFF.

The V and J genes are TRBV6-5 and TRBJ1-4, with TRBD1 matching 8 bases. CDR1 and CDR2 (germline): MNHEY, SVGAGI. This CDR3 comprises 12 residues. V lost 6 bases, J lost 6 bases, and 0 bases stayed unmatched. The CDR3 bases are TGTGCCAGCAGGGACAGGGATGAAAAACTGTTTTTT. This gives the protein CASRDRDEKLFF.

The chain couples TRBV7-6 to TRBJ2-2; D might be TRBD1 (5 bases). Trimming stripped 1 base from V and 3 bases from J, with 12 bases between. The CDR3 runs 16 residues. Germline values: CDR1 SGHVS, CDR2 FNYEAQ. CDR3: CASSLVAGPDTGELFF. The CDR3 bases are TGTGCCAGCAGCTTAGTGGCAGGGCCGGACACCGGGGAGCTGTTTTTT.

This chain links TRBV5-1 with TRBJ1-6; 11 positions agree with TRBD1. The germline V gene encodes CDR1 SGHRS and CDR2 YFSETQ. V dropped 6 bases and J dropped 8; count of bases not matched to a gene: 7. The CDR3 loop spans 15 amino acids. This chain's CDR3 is CASTPGTGGDSPLHF. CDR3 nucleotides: TGCGCCAGCACCCCTGGGACAGGGGGAGATTCACCCCTCCACTTT.

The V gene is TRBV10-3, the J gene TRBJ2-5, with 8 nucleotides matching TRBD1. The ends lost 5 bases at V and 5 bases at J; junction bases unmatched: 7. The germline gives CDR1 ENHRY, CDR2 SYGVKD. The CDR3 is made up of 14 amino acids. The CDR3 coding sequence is TGTGCCATCAGTCCTGGACAGGGTGGCGAGACCCAGTACTTC. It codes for CAISPGQGGETQYF.

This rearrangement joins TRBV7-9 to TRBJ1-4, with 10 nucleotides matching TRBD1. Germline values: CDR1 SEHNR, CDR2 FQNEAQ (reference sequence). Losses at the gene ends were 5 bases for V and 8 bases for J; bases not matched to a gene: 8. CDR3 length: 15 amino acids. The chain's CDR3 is CASSPPGTGVEKLFF. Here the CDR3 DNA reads TGTGCCAGCAGCCCCCCAGGGACAGGGGTGGAAAAACTGTTTTTT.

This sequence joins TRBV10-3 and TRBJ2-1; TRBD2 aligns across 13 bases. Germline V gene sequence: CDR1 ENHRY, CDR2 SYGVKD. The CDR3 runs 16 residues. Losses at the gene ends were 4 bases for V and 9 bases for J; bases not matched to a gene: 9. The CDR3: CAISAGLAGVQGEQFF. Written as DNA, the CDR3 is TGTGCCATCAGTGCAGGACTAGCGGGGGTCCAGGGTGAGCAGTTCTTC.

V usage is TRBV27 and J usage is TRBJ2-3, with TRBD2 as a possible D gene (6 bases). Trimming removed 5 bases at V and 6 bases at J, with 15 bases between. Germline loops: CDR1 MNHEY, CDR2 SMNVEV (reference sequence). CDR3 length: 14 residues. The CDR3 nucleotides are TGTGCCAGCAGTACCCTTATCGCGGGGGATACGCAGTATTTT. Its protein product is CASSTLIAGDTQYF.

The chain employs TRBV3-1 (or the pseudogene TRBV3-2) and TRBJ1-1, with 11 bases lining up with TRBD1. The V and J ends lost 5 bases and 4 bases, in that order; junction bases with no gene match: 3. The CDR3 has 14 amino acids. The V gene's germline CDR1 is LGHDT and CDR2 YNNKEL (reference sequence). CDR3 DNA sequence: TGTGCCAGCAGCTCCGGACAGGGGGCCACTGAAGCTTTCTTT. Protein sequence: CASSSGQGATEAFF.

CDR3 sequence: CASSYYDMNTEAFF. The CDR3 nucleotides read TGTGCCAGCAGTTACTATGACATGAACACTGAAGCTTTCTTT. This chain joins TRBV6-5 and TRBJ1-1; D unresolved. CDR3 length: 14 residues. The germline V and J ends were trimmed by 1 base and 0 bases, with 6 bases remaining between them. The germline V gene has CDR1 MNHEY and CDR2 SVGAGI.

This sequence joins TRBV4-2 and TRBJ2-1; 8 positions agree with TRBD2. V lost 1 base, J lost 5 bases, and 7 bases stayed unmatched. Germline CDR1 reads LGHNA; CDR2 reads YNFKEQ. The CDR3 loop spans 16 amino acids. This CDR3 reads CASSQVAAGANNEQFF. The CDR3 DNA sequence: TGTGCCAGCAGCCAAGTTGCAGCGGGGGCGAACAATGAGCAGTTCTTC.

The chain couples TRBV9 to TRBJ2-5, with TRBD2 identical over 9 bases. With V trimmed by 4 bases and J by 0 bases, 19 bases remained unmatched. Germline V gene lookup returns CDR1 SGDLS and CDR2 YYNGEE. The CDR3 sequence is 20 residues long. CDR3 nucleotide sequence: TGTGCCAGCAGCCCTCCTGTCGGGAGCGGGGGGCCTTGGTACCAAGAGACCCAGTACTTC. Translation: CASSPPVGSGGPWYQETQYF.

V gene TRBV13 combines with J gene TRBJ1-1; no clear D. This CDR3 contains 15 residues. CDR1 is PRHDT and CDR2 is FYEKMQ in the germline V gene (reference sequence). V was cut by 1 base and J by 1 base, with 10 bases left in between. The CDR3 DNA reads TGTGCCAGCAGCTTAGTCCCCGGTGAGAACACTGAAGCTTTCTTT. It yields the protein CASSLVPGENTEAFF.

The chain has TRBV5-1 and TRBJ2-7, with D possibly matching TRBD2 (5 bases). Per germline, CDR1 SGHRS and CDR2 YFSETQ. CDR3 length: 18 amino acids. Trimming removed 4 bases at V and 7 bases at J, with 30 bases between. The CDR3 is CASSPGAMLVSSGREQYF. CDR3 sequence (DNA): TGCGCCAGCAGCCCGGGTGCGATGTTAGTGTCTTCGGGAAGAGAGCAGTACTTC.

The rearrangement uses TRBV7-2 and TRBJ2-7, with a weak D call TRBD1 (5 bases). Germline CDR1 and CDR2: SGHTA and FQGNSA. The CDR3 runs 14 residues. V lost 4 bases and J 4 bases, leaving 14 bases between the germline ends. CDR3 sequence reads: CASSSATGIYEQYF. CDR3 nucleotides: TGTGCCAGCAGCTCTGCAACAGGCATATACGAGCAGTACTTC.

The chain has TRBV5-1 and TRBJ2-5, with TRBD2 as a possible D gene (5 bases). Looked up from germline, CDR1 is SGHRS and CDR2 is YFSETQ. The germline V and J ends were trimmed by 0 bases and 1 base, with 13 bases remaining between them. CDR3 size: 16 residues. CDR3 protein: CASSLGGGPAQETQYF. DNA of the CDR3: TGCGCCAGCAGCTTGGGCGGAGGACCGGCCCAAGAGACCCAGTACTTC.

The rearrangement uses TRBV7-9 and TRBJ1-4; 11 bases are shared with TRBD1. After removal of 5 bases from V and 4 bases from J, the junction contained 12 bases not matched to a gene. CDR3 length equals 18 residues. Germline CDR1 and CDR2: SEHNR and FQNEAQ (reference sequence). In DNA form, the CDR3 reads TGTGCCAGCAGCCCCGGGACAGGGGGACCGGTGGGTAATGAAAAACTGTTTTTT. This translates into CASSPGTGGPVGNEKLFF.

CDR3 nucleotides: TGTGCCAGCAGGGACAGTTACAATCAGCCCCAGCATTTT. Protein: CASRDSYNQPQHF. The rearrangement uses TRBV6-5 and TRBJ1-5; possible D gene TRBD1, 6 bases. Germline V gene data show CDR1 as MNHEY and CDR2 as SVGAGI. V was shortened by 6 bases and J by 3 bases, with 9 bases between the two germline ends. The CDR3 totals 13 residues.

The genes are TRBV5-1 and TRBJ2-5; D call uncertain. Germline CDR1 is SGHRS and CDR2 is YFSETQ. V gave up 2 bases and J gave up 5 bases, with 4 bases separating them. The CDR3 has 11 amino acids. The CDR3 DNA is TGCGCCAGCAGCTTTCAGGAGACCCAGTACTTC. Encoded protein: CASSFQETQYF.

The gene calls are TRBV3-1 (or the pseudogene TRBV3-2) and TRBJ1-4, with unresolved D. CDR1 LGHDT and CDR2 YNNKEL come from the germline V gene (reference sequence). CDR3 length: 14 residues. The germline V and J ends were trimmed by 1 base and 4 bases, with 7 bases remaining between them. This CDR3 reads CASSQAGYNEKLFF. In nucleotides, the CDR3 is TGTGCCAGCAGCCAAGCAGGATATAATGAAAAACTGTTTTTT.

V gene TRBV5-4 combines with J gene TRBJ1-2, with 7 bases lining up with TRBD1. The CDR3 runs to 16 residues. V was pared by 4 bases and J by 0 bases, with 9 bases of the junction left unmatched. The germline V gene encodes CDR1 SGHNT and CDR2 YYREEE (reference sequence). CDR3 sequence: CASSPLGQAANYGYTF. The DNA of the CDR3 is TGTGCCAGCAGCCCCCTTGGACAGGCTGCTAACTATGGCTACACCTTC.

CDR3 sequence reads: CASSTIGTADYGYTF. The CDR3 region has the DNA TGTGCCAGTAGTACCATCGGGACAGCAGACTATGGCTACACCTTC. The V and J genes are TRBV19 and TRBJ1-2; 7 positions match TRBD1. This CDR3 has 15 amino acids. The ends lost 4 bases at V and 3 bases at J; junction bases unmatched: 8. Looked up from germline, CDR1 is LNHDA and CDR2 is SQIVND (reference sequence).

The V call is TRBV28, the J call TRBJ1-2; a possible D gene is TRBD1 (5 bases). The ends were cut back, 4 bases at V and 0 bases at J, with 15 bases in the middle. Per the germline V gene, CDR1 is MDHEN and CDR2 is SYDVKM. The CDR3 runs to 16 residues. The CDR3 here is CASSSPGGEANYGYTF. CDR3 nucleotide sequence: TGTGCCAGCAGTTCCCCCGGGGGTGAAGCTAACTATGGCTACACCTTC.

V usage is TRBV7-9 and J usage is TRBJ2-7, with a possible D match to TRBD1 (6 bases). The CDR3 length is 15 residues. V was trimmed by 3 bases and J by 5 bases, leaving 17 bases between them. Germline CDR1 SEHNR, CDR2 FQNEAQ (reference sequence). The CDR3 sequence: CASSLVSARGNEQYF. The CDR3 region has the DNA TGTGCCAGCAGCTTGGTGTCGGCCAGGGGTAACGAGCAGTACTTC.

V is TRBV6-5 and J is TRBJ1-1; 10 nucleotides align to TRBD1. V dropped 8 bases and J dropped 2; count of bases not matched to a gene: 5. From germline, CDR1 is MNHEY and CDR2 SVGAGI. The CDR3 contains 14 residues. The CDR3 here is CASRSTGGNTEAFF. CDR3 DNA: TGTGCCAGCCGTTCGACAGGGGGCAACACTGAAGCTTTCTTT.

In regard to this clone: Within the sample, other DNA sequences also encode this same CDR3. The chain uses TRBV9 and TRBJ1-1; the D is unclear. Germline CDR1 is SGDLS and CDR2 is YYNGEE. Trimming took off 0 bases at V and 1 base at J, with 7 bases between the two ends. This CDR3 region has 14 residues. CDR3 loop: CASSVGHTNTEAFF. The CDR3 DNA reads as TGTGCCAGCAGCGTAGGGCACACGAACACTGAAGCTTTCTTT.

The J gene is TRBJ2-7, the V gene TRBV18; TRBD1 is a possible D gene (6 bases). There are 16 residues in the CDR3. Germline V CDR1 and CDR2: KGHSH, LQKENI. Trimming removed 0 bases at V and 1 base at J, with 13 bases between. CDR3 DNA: TGTGCCAGCTCACCACCCGGCTACGACAGGTCCTACGAGCAGTACTTC. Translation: CASSPPGYDRSYEQYF.

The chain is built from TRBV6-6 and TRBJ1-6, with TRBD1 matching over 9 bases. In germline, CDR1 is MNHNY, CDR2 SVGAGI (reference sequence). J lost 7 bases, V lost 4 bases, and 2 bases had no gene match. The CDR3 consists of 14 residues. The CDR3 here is CASSLDRGNSPLHF. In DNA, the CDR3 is TGTGCCAGCAGTTTAGACAGGGGGAATTCACCCCTCCACTTT.

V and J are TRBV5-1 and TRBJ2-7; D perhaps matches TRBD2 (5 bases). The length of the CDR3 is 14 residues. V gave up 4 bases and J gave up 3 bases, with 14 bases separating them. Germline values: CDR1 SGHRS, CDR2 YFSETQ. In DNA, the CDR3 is TGCGCCAGCAGCGCTAACGGAGGCAGCTACGAGCAGTACTTC. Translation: CASSANGGSYEQYF.